This T cell receptor (beta chain) was retrieved from a study of blood T cell repertoires in COVID-19. About the research overall: Acute-phase and convalescent COVID-19 samples originated in the United States, Italy and Spain. Sources were T cells, B-cell-depleted T cells, or PBMCs; the material itself was cDNA or gDNA.

In the authors' methods: The authors estimated nucleated cell counts from reference gene primer amplification. Profiling relied on immunoSEQ multiplex PCR, and the TCRdb table lists in-frame clones only, not all of them. V and J calls and clone size are given by that table; D and trimming were obtained from the DNA. In the table there are 470,000 or so clones, over 75% of which are singletons. The germline gives CDR1 SQVTM, CDR2 ANQGSEA. The CDR3 contains 14 residues. The V gene end was trimmed by 7 bases and the J gene end by 0 bases; junction bases not matched to a gene: 3. This clone was detected only once.

This TCR was recovered from a human donor in a cohort sampled during active COVID-19. This chain links TRBV29-1 with TRBJ1-5; 10 bases map to TRBD1. The sequenced material came from peripheral blood. CDR3 protein: CSARTGGSNQPQHF. CDR3 nucleotides: TGCAGCGCAAGGACAGGGGGTAGCAATCAGCCCCAGCATTTT.